Listed here are 21 T cell receptor beta chains from one sample, sequenced in a study of blood T cell repertoires in COVID-19. The method was immunoSEQ multiplex PCR; TCRdb's version includes in-frame clones alone and lacks a portion of them. The table shows over 10,000 clones, with about nine tenths occurring only once. Sequenced material: peripheral blood. The receptors were sampled from a human donor in a cohort sampled during active COVID-19.

In its sample, this clone was seen a few times. The V and J genes are TRBV27 and TRBJ2-3; no clear D. The germline V and J ends were trimmed by 5 bases and 2 bases, with 14 bases remaining between them. CDR3 size: 15 residues. Germline V lookup: CDR1 MNHEY, CDR2 SMNVEV (reference sequence). CDR3 DNA: TGTGCCAGCAGTCCCCCCTGGGCTATCACAGATACGCAGTATTTT. Protein: CASSPPWAITDTQYF.

V is TRBV7-2 and J is TRBJ2-2; tentative D call: TRBD2 (5 bases). V lost 0 bases to trimming and J lost 5 bases, with 10 bases between them. Germline V gene sequence: CDR1 SGHTA, CDR2 FQGNSA. There are 15 residues in the CDR3. CDR3 bases: TGTGCCAGCAGCTTAGCAGCGGATAATACCGGGGAGCTGTTTTTT. Residues: CASSLAADNTGELFF.

This chain connects TRBV6-6 to TRBJ1-6; 8 bases match TRBD1. CDR3 length equals 13 residues. Germline CDR1 reads MNHNY; CDR2 reads SVGAGI (reference sequence). After removal of 6 bases from V and 5 bases from J, the junction contained 0 bases not matched to a gene. CDR3 DNA: TGTGCCAGCAGGGACAGGGATAATTCACCCCTCCACTTT. This translates into CASRDRDNSPLHF.

This chain joins TRBV6-6 and TRBJ1-6; 8 positions agree with TRBD1. Trimming took 6 bases from V and 10 from J; bases not matched to a gene: 5. The CDR3 spans 13 residues. The germline V gene has CDR1 MNHNY and CDR2 SVGAGI (reference sequence). The CDR3 sequence: CASRPGGVSPLHF. CDR3 bases: TGTGCCAGCAGACCAGGGGGCGTATCACCCCTCCACTTT.

This clone appeared a few times. The J gene is TRBJ2-7, the V gene TRBV10-3; 8 bases agree with TRBD1. The CDR3 totals 13 residues. Germline CDR1 and CDR2: ENHRY and SYGVKD. V was pared by 6 bases and J by 4 bases, with 5 bases of the junction left unmatched. The CDR3 DNA follows: TGTGCCATCAGCCTCAGGGGGCTGTACGAGCAGTACTTC. This codes for CAISLRGLYEQYF.

The rearrangement joins TRBV28 to TRBJ2-7, with TRBD2 as a possible D gene (6 bases). Trimming removed 5 bases at V and 0 bases at J, with 17 bases between. CDR1 and CDR2 (germline): MDHEN, SYDVKM. There are 16 residues in the CDR3. The CDR3 DNA reads as TGTGCCAGCAGTAATCCGGGTACGACTAGCTCCTACGAGCAGTACTTC. Translation: CASSNPGTTSSYEQYF.

This chain connects TRBV2 to TRBJ2-3, with D unresolved. Trimming cost V 4 bases and J 0 bases, with 14 bases left between them. Germline V gene sequence: CDR1 SNHLY, CDR2 FYNNEI. This CDR3 has 16 residues. The CDR3 nucleotides are TGTGCCAGCAGTGCCTTCCTAGGCGGTAGCACAGATACGCAGTATTTT. Its protein is CASSAFLGGSTDTQYF.

V is TRBV19 and J is TRBJ1-1; 8 bases map to TRBD1. This CDR3 has 15 amino acids. J gave up 7 bases and V 10 bases, and 17 bases lay outside the gene matches. CDR1 is LNHDA, CDR2 SQIVND, per germline (reference sequence). CDR3 nucleotide sequence: TGTGCCATCACACCCGAGGGGGACAGGTTTAATGAAGCTTTCTTT. This sequence encodes CAITPEGDRFNEAFF.

The chain uses TRBV7-9 and TRBJ2-3; 11 nucleotides match TRBD2. The CDR3 loop spans 16 amino acids. Germline V gene data show CDR1 as SEHNR and CDR2 as FQNEAQ (reference sequence). Trimming cost V 5 bases and J 2 bases; bases outside gene matches: 6. The CDR3 spells CASSPGTSGPTDTQYF. CDR3 in DNA: TGTGCCAGCAGCCCAGGGACTAGCGGACCCACAGATACGCAGTATTTT.

This sequence joins TRBV5-6 and TRBJ1-1; TRBD1 might be the D (6 bases). CDR1 SGHDT and CDR2 YYEEEE come from the germline V gene. Trimming cost V 0 bases and J 1 base, with 16 bases left between them. CDR3 length: 17 residues. CDR3 coding DNA: TGTGCCAGCAGCTTGGCAGGGGTTGGGTTCAGGAACACTGAAGCTTTCTTT. Amino acid sequence: CASSLAGVGFRNTEAFF.

The chain couples TRBV5-1 to TRBJ2-7, with D unclear. V dropped 0 bases and J dropped 6 bases, with 13 bases sitting between them. Germline assignment: CDR1 SGHRS and CDR2 YFSETQ. There are 14 residues in the CDR3. The CDR3 reads CASSLGHSQGEQYF. DNA for the CDR3: TGCGCCAGCAGCTTGGGGCACAGTCAAGGCGAGCAGTACTTC.

This chain links TRBV28 with TRBJ2-7; D possibly corresponds to TRBD1 (6 bases). This CDR3 is built from 14 residues. Germline lookup yields CDR1 MDHEN and CDR2 SYDVKM. The V end was cut by 6 bases, the J end by 3 bases, with 15 bases between. The CDR3 here is CASRVDRSRYEQYF. The CDR3, as DNA: TGTGCCAGCAGAGTAGACAGGTCCCGCTACGAGCAGTACTTC.

The chain recombines TRBV21-1 with TRBJ2-2; TRBD2, the table's D call, lacks a check against the DNA. TRBV21-1 is a pseudogene segment. This CDR3 spans 16 amino acids. The CDR3 nucleotides read TGTGCCAGCAGCAAAGCAGGAGGTAGATGGACCGGGGAGCTGTTTTTT. Translation: CASSKAGGRWTGELFF.

The chain links TRBV5-6 to TRBJ1-5, with TRBD1 matching 7 bases. Germline CDR1 reads SGHDT; CDR2 reads YYEEEE. The CDR3 has 14 residues. J gave up 3 bases and V 4 bases, and 4 bases lay outside the gene matches. DNA for the CDR3: TGTGCCAGCAGCAGGACAGGAATCAATCAGCCCCAGCATTTT. The encoded protein is CASSRTGINQPQHF.

This clone was detected only a few times. The rearrangement links TRBV30 to TRBJ1-2; TRBD1 aligns across 12 bases. CDR1 GTSNPN and CDR2 SVGIG come from the germline V gene (reference sequence). The CDR3 loop spans 12 amino acids. V trimming: 5 bases; J trimming: 7 bases; junction bases outside the gene matches: 2. The CDR3 bases are TGTGCCTGGGGGACAGGGGGCCCTGGCTACACCTTC. This sequence encodes CAWGTGGPGYTF.

The rearrangement uses TRBV3-1 (or the pseudogene TRBV3-2) and TRBJ1-1, with TRBD1 matching over 7 bases. Losses at the gene ends were 1 base for V and 0 bases for J; bases not matched to a gene: 5. The CDR3 runs 16 residues. Germline CDR1 is LGHDT and CDR2 is YNNKEL (reference sequence). In DNA, the CDR3 is TGTGCCAGCAGCCAAGCGACAGGGACCATGAACACTGAAGCTTTCTTT. Protein: CASSQATGTMNTEAFF.

This chain joins TRBV7-8 and TRBJ2-1; D may be TRBD1 (6 bases). Trimming shortened V by 5 bases and J by 7 bases, and 15 bases separated the two germline ends. Germline V gene data show CDR1 as SGHVS and CDR2 as FQNEAQ. The CDR3 covers 14 residues. The CDR3 loop is CASSPGASRNEQFF. The CDR3 DNA reads as TGTGCCAGCAGCCCAGGGGCTAGCAGGAATGAGCAGTTCTTC.

The chain joins TRBV18 to TRBJ2-5, with 14 bases that match TRBD2. V lost 8 bases to trimming and J lost 3 bases; unmatched junction nucleotides: 5. CDR3 length: 15 residues. Germline V CDR1 and CDR2: KGHSH, LQKENI. Here the CDR3 DNA reads TGTGCCAGCCGTTCGGGACTAGCGGGGGAAGAGACCCAGTACTTC. It encodes CASRSGLAGEETQYF.

The chain uses TRBV5-4 and TRBJ2-7; a weak D match, TRBD2 (5 bases). The CDR3 length is 15 residues. The germline V and J ends were trimmed by 0 bases and 2 bases, with 12 bases remaining between them. Germline lookup yields CDR1 SGHNT and CDR2 YYREEE (reference sequence). The chain's CDR3 is CASSLGGGSTYEQYF. DNA for the CDR3: TGTGCCAGCAGCTTGGGTGGAGGTTCTACCTACGAGCAGTACTTC.

V gene TRBV18 combines with J gene TRBJ2-3; 7 bases match TRBD1. The junction had 5 bases not matched to a gene; V was cut back by 3 bases and J by 2 bases. CDR3 length: 15 residues. Per germline, CDR1 KGHSH and CDR2 LQKENI. In DNA, the CDR3 is TGTGCCAGCTCACCCTCGGGACAGCCCACAGATACGCAGTATTTT. It codes for CASSPSGQPTDTQYF.

This chain links TRBV18 with TRBJ2-5, with 10 positions matching TRBD2. Per germline, CDR1 KGHSH and CDR2 LQKENI. CDR3 length: 16 residues. V gave up 2 bases and J gave up 0 bases; unmatched junction bases: 3. In DNA form, the CDR3 reads TGTGCCAGCTCACCATTGACTAGCGGGTACCAAGAGACCCAGTACTTC. Residues: CASSPLTSGYQETQYF.